One sample yielded the 21 T cell receptor beta chains listed below, sequenced in a study of HIV-infected patients and healthy controls. No cell fractionation was done, so the repertoire covers all unsorted peripheral blood T cells. cDNA was made from around 0.45 ug RNA using alpha and beta constant primers. Each of the alpha and beta chains got its own library through chain-specific third strand synthesis with indices. From the 5' RACE reads, TCRdb called clonotypes with MiXCR, one entry per CDR3 protein. The sample holds under 9,000 distinct CDR3 sequences, 7% to 9% seen once. Sequenced material: blood, taken before antiretroviral therapy. All receptors come from an adult with HIV infection.

This clonotype showed up just a few times. V gene TRBV28 combines with J gene TRBJ2-1; D remains ambiguous. Trimming removed 3 bases from V and 9 bases from J, with 15 bases in between. The CDR3 is 14 amino acids. Germline CDR1 MDHEN, CDR2 SYDVKM. CDR3 sequence (DNA): TGTGCCAGCAGTTTTTCGGGTGCTTTAACTGAGCAGTTCTTC. This sequence encodes CASSFSGALTEQFF.

The rearrangement links TRBV11-2 to TRBJ2-3, with 8 bases identical to TRBD2. CDR1 SGHAT and CDR2 FQNNGV come from the germline V gene. The CDR3 extends over 16 amino acids. The V gene end was trimmed by 5 bases and the J gene end by 2 bases; junction bases not matched to a gene: 9. In DNA form, the CDR3 reads TGTGCCAGCAGCCCCCTACCGGGACTAGTCACAGATACGCAGTATTTT. The encoded protein is CASSPLPGLVTDTQYF.

The chain couples TRBV6-5 to TRBJ1-5; tentatively, D is TRBD1 (6 bases). The CDR3 runs to 14 residues. Looked up from germline, CDR1 is MNHEY and CDR2 is SVGAGI. V lost 5 bases to trimming and J lost 3 bases, with 11 bases between them. As DNA, the CDR3 is TGTGCCAGCAGTCCTCAGGGGAACAATCAGCCCCAGCATTTT. It translates to CASSPQGNNQPQHF.

The chain couples TRBV12-3 or TRBV12-4 to TRBJ1-5; TRBD1 matches at 9 bases. The ends lost 6 bases at V and 2 bases at J; junction bases unmatched: 8. This CDR3 spans 16 amino acids. The CDR3 DNA reads as TGTGCCAGCAGGCCTACAGGGGGCAGGGGCAATCAGCCCCAGCATTTT. It is translated as CASRPTGGRGNQPQHF.

This clonotype was counted many times. This rearrangement joins TRBV28 to TRBJ1-2, with D unresolved. From germline, CDR1 is MDHEN and CDR2 SYDVKM. V was pared by 2 bases and J by 6 bases, with 10 bases between. The CDR3 is 13 amino acids. CDR3 loop: CASSLDPGNGYTF. CDR3 bases: TGTGCCAGCAGTTTAGATCCAGGAAATGGCTACACCTTC.

In this sample, this clonotype turned up many times. The chain recombines TRBV6-5 with TRBJ2-2, with D hard to call. The CDR3 has 13 residues. V was shortened by 6 bases and J by 1 base, with 6 bases between the two germline ends. Germline-derived CDR1 and CDR2 are MNHEY and SVGAGI. The CDR3: CASRAVNTGELFF. DNA of the CDR3: TGTGCCAGCAGGGCAGTGAACACCGGGGAGCTGTTTTTT.

In this sample, this clonotype turned up many times. CDR3 nucleotides: TGCAGTGCTAGATTGGGACTAGCGGGAGGACGCTCCTACAATGAGCAGTTCTTC. This translates into CSARLGLAGGRSYNEQFF. The J gene is TRBJ2-1, the V gene TRBV20-1, with 15 bases aligning to TRBD2. The CDR3 is made up of 18 amino acids. Germline CDR1 DFQATT, CDR2 SNEGSKA (reference sequence). V dropped 2 bases and J dropped 0; count of bases not matched to a gene: 5.

In its sample, this clonotype was seen many times. V gene TRBV12-5 combines with J gene TRBJ2-1; no firm D call. V lost 0 bases and J 5 bases, leaving 11 bases between the germline ends. The CDR3 loop spans 15 amino acids. Germline CDR1 LGHNT, CDR2 FRNRAP. CDR3 region: CASGLVAGPDNEQFF. Here the CDR3 DNA reads TGTGCTAGTGGTTTGGTCGCCGGGCCGGACAATGAGCAGTTCTTC.

V gene TRBV30 combines with J gene TRBJ2-7, with 10 nucleotides matching TRBD1. Trimming at V came to 1 base and at J to 6 bases, leaving 3 bases not matched to a gene. CDR1 and CDR2 from the germline V gene are GTSNPN and SVGIG (reference sequence). The CDR3 contains 13 residues. CDR3 bases: TGTGCCTGGAGTGGACAGGGGGCGGGCGAGCAGTACTTC. Its translation: CAWSGQGAGEQYF.

This clonotype was detected a few times. The rearrangement joins TRBV5-5 to TRBJ1-2; possible D gene TRBD1, 6 bases. Germline CDR1 is SGHKS and CDR2 is YYEKEE (reference sequence). V shed 6 bases and J shed 3 bases, with 15 bases lying between them. The CDR3 contains 14 residues. The CDR3 region has the DNA TGTGCCAGCACCCTCCGGGACAACGACTATGGCTACACCTTC. The encoded protein is CASTLRDNDYGYTF. The full variable domain, rest sourced from reference TRBV5-5 and TRBJ1-2, is DAGVTQSPTHLIKTRGQQVTLRCSPISGHKSVSWYQQVLGQGPQFIFQYYEKEERGRGNFPDRFSARQFPNYSSELNVNALLLGDSALYLCASTLRDNDYGYTFGSGTRLTVV.

This sequence joins TRBV20-1 and TRBJ2-3; D might be TRBD2 (5 bases). Germline CDR1 and CDR2: DFQATT and SNEGSKA (reference sequence). The CDR3 runs 13 residues. The V and J ends lost 2 bases and 2 bases respectively, with 8 bases between them. The CDR3 region has the DNA TGCAGTGCTAGACCGGGGTTCACAGATACGCAGTATTTT. This encodes CSARPGFTDTQYF.

By sample share, this clonotype is medium-sized. The chain employs TRBV11-1 and TRBJ2-3, with 7 bases that match TRBD1. CDR3 size: 19 residues. Germline V gene sequence: CDR1 SGHAT, CDR2 FQDESV (reference sequence). V shed 3 bases, J shed 2 bases, and the junction held 17 bases outside the gene matches. CDR3 sequence (DNA): TGTGCCAGCAGCTTGGACCCGCGAGACAGGGTCTTTTACACAGATACGCAGTATTTT. Amino acid sequence: CASSLDPRDRVFYTDTQYF.

This clonotype was recorded a few times. V is TRBV6-2 or TRBV6-3 and J is TRBJ2-5; 7 positions match TRBD1. Germline V gene data show CDR1 as MNHEY and CDR2 as SVGEGT. After removal of 7 bases from V and 5 bases from J, the junction contained 7 bases not matched to a gene. CDR3 size: 13 residues. The chain's CDR3 is CASTNTGVETQYF. In DNA form, the CDR3 reads TGTGCCAGCACCAACACAGGGGTTGAGACCCAGTACTTC.

This clonotype is labeled as medium-sized. V is TRBV5-1 and J is TRBJ2-1; possibly TRBD1 or TRBD2 for D (6 bases each). V lost 2 bases to trimming and J lost 8 bases, with 11 bases between them. The CDR3 loop spans 13 amino acids. The V gene's germline CDR1 is SGHRS and CDR2 YFSETQ. CDR3 region: CASSFHREDEQFF. The CDR3 coding sequence is TGCGCCAGCAGCTTTCACAGGGAGGATGAGCAGTTCTTC.

The CDR3 protein is CAATLGGAQETQYF. The CDR3 DNA reads TGTGCCGCAACGCTGGGGGGAGCACAAGAGACCCAGTACTTC. The J gene is TRBJ2-5, the V gene TRBV12-3 or TRBV12-4, with a weak D call TRBD2 (6 bases). This CDR3 has 14 residues. V was cut by 11 bases and J by 2 bases, with 18 bases left in between.

The chain employs TRBV27 and TRBJ1-2; possibly TRBD1 for D (5 bases). This CDR3 comprises 17 residues. Between the trimmed V and J ends, which lost 3 bases and 0 bases, there was a span of 17 bases. Germline CDR1 and CDR2: MNHEY and SMNVEV (reference sequence). The CDR3 nucleotides read TGTGCCAGCAGTTTGTCGTTCTTTACGGGGCCTAACTATGGCTACACCTTC. It translates to CASSLSFFTGPNYGYTF.

This clonotype was detected ten times or more. This chain joins TRBV4-1 and TRBJ2-7, with 10 bases that match TRBD1. The CDR3 length is 15 residues. The germline V gene encodes CDR1 MGHRA and CDR2 YSYEKL. J gave up 7 bases and V 2 bases, and 8 bases lay outside the gene matches. The DNA for the CDR3 is TGCGCCAGCAGCCAACATGAGACAGGGGGCAGAGAGCAGTACTTC. It yields the protein CASSQHETGGREQYF.

J is TRBJ2-1 and V is TRBV19; maybe TRBD2 (5 bases). Trimming left V 3 bases short and J 4 bases short, with 13 bases between. Germline V CDR1 and CDR2: LNHDA, SQIVND (reference sequence). The CDR3 has 15 residues. CDR3 coding DNA: TGTGCCAGTAGTATTCTAGCCACCTTATACAATGAGCAGTTCTTC. Its protein is CASSILATLYNEQFF.

This clonotype was recorded many times. The chain recombines TRBV19 with TRBJ1-2; possibly TRBD1 for D (6 bases). Trimming removed 6 bases at V and 2 bases at J, with 19 bases between. The CDR3 length is 16 residues. Germline CDR1 reads LNHDA; CDR2 reads SQIVND (reference sequence). The CDR3 sequence: CASSLDSVAGNYGYTF. CDR3 coding DNA: TGTGCCAGTAGCCTGGACAGCGTAGCAGGAAACTATGGCTACACCTTC.

In this sample, this clonotype turned up many times. The chain links TRBV6-5 to TRBJ1-1; 7 bases line up with TRBD1. Trimming took 6 bases from V and 2 from J; bases not matched to a gene: 6. CDR3 length: 14 amino acids. Germline CDR1 is MNHEY and CDR2 is SVGAGI. Here the CDR3 reads CASRLRQGNTEAFF. The CDR3, as DNA: TGTGCCAGCAGACTTCGACAGGGAAACACTGAAGCTTTCTTT.

By frequency in the sample, this clonotype is medium-sized (0.01 to 0.1%). V usage is TRBV28 and J usage is TRBJ2-7; either TRBD1 or TRBD2 may fit D (5 bases each). CDR3 size: 16 residues. CDR1 MDHEN and CDR2 SYDVKM come from the germline V gene. With 4 bases removed from V and 6 bases from J, the gap between germline ends came to 22 bases. CDR3 coding DNA: TGTGCCAGCAGTTCCTGGGACGCCCCAGAGGTCCTCGAGCAGTACTTC. Its translation: CASSSWDAPEVLEQYF.